The present entry profiles one T cell receptor (beta chain) with its context. The protocol was immunoSEQ multiplex PCR, while the TCRdb copy is restricted to in-frame clones and leaves out a portion. The sample lists almost 400,000 clones; roughly nine tenths were seen once. These data come from a study of blood T cell repertoires in COVID-19. CDR3 length: 15 residues. Trimming took 2 bases from V and 6 from J, leaving 16 bases between them. From germline, CDR1 is KGHSH and CDR2 LQKENI. This chain links TRBV18 with TRBJ1-1; D remains ambiguous. The sequence was collected from a woman between 25 and 40 years old who had recovered from COVID-19. The sample consisted of PBMCs or T cells enriched from blood (not recorded which). The CDR3 region is CASSPGASMVAEAFF. CDR3 coding DNA: TGTGCCAGCTCACCAGGAGCCTCGATGGTAGCTGAAGCTTTCTTT.